This is a list of T cell receptor beta chains from one sample in a study of CD8+CD57+ T cells in acquired aplastic anemia. Each CDR3 protein gets one entry after TCRdb re-called the reads with MiXCR. The table includes about 160,000 distinct CDR3 sequences, about two thirds detected once. The sample taken for sequencing was sorted CD4+, CD8+, or CD8+CD57+ T cells (not recorded which) from PBMCs. These receptors originate from a human donor with aplastic anemia. Each CDR3 is given with its conserved first and last residue. Fields, in order: J gene, V gene, clone size, D gene, CDR3 protein, CDR3 DNA. A D gene is named only where the DNA matches it firmly. Some rows mark clone size as missing; the rest say once, few, many or name a class of expanded clone.

j_call: TRBJ1-5
v_call: TRBV19
clone_size: NA
d_call: NA
cdr3_aa: CASTATEFSNQPQHF
cdr3_nt: TGTGCCAGTACCGCAACAGAGTTTAGCAATCAGCCCCAGCATTTT

j_call: TRBJ2-7
v_call: TRBV20-1
clone_size: medium-sized
d_call: TRBD2
cdr3_aa: CSASGKREPYEQYF
cdr3_nt: TGCAGTGCTAGTGGGAAGCGGGAGCCCTACGAGCAGTACTTC

j_call: TRBJ2-3
v_call: TRBV7-6
clone_size: NA
d_call: NA
cdr3_aa: CASSLAGGQDTQYF
cdr3_nt: TGTGCCAGCAGCTTAGCGGGGGGGCAGGATACGCAGTATTTT

j_call: TRBJ1-6
v_call: TRBV2
clone_size: NA
d_call: NA
cdr3_aa: CASSVGGTWSSPLHF
cdr3_nt: TGTGCCAGCAGTGTAGGTGGAACGTGGAGTTCACCCCTCCACTTT

j_call: TRBJ1-2
v_call: TRBV5-4
clone_size: NA
d_call: NA
cdr3_aa: CASSARAPYGYTF
cdr3_nt: TGTGCCAGCAGCGCGAGGGCACCCTATGGCTACACCTTC

j_call: TRBJ1-2
v_call: TRBV5-1
clone_size: NA
d_call: TRBD1
cdr3_aa: CASSLDRATGEGYTF
cdr3_nt: TGCGCCAGCAGCTTGGATCGGGCGACAGGGGAAGGCTACACCTTC

j_call: TRBJ2-2
v_call: TRBV9
clone_size: few
d_call: NA
cdr3_aa: CASSVGGGGNHLTGELFF
cdr3_nt: TGTGCCAGCAGCGTAGGAGGGGGGGGAAACCACCTCACCGGGGAGCTGTTTTTT

j_call: TRBJ2-3
v_call: TRBV24-1
clone_size: NA
d_call: NA
cdr3_aa: CATSGVAGDTDTQYF
cdr3_nt: TGTGCCACCAGTGGGGTAGCAGGAGACACAGATACGCAGTATTTT

j_call: TRBJ2-3
v_call: TRBV25-1
clone_size: NA
d_call: NA
cdr3_aa: CASSSGFTDTQYF
cdr3_nt: TGTGCCAGCAGTTCAGGGTTCACAGATACGCAGTATTTT

j_call: TRBJ1-4
v_call: TRBV7-9
clone_size: NA
d_call: NA
cdr3_aa: CASSDTRDGLNEKLFF
cdr3_nt: TGTGCCAGCAGCGACACCAGGGACGGACTTAATGAAAAACTGTTTTTT

j_call: TRBJ2-3
v_call: TRBV9
clone_size: NA
d_call: TRBD2
cdr3_aa: CASSVGGLAHTDTQYF
cdr3_nt: TGTGCCAGCAGCGTAGGCGGACTAGCCCATACAGATACGCAGTATTTT

j_call: TRBJ2-7
v_call: TRBV24-1
clone_size: NA
d_call: NA
cdr3_aa: CATSDPRGEYEQYF
cdr3_nt: TGTGCCACCAGTGATCCCCGAGGGGAGTACGAGCAGTACTTC

j_call: TRBJ2-5
v_call: TRBV12-3/TRBV12-4
clone_size: NA
d_call: TRBD1
cdr3_aa: CASSASSQGKETQYF
cdr3_nt: TGTGCCAGCAGCGCCTCGTCACAGGGGAAAGAGACCCAGTACTTC

j_call: TRBJ2-7
v_call: TRBV2
clone_size: NA
d_call: NA
cdr3_aa: CASSTRQYEQYF
cdr3_nt: TGTGCCAGCAGTACCCGACAGTACGAGCAGTACTTC

j_call: TRBJ2-7
v_call: TRBV7-9
clone_size: NA
d_call: TRBD1
cdr3_aa: CASSLGAGGHEQYF
cdr3_nt: TGTGCCAGCAGCTTAGGGGCAGGGGGCCACGAGCAGTACTTC

j_call: TRBJ2-7
v_call: TRBV19
clone_size: NA
d_call: TRBD1
cdr3_aa: CASSTPGTGRYEQYF
cdr3_nt: TGTGCCAGTAGTACTCCCGGGACAGGGCGCTACGAGCAGTACTTC

j_call: TRBJ1-3
v_call: TRBV2
clone_size: NA
d_call: NA
cdr3_aa: CASSENRVSGNTIYF
cdr3_nt: TGTGCCAGCAGTGAGAACAGGGTGTCCGGAAACACCATATATTTT

j_call: TRBJ2-3
v_call: TRBV15
clone_size: few
d_call: TRBD2
cdr3_aa: CATSKRSASGVADTQYF
cdr3_nt: TGTGCCACCAGCAAGAGATCTGCTAGCGGAGTGGCAGATACGCAGTATTTT

j_call: TRBJ1-6
v_call: TRBV19
clone_size: NA
d_call: NA
cdr3_aa: CASSIEGASSPLHF
cdr3_nt: TGTGCCAGTAGTATAGAAGGGGCGAGCTCACCCCTCCACTTT

j_call: TRBJ2-7
v_call: TRBV20-1
clone_size: NA
d_call: TRBD2
cdr3_aa: CSARATGTRLYEQYF
cdr3_nt: TGCAGCGCTAGAGCTACCGGGACTAGACTTTACGAGCAGTACTTC

j_call: TRBJ2-1
v_call: TRBV5-5
clone_size: few
d_call: NA
cdr3_aa: CASSPSYNEQFF
cdr3_nt: TGTGCCAGCAGCCCCTCCTACAATGAGCAGTTCTTC

j_call: TRBJ2-7
v_call: TRBV11-3
clone_size: NA
d_call: TRBD1
cdr3_aa: CASSLGTGEVQYF
cdr3_nt: TGTGCCAGCAGCCTCGGGACAGGGGAAGTGCAGTACTTC

j_call: TRBJ1-5
v_call: TRBV5-1
clone_size: NA
d_call: NA
cdr3_aa: CASSYTGPRQPQHF
cdr3_nt: TGCGCCAGCAGCTACACAGGGCCGCGACAGCCCCAGCATTTT

j_call: TRBJ2-2
v_call: TRBV19
clone_size: NA
d_call: TRBD1
cdr3_aa: CASRPLETGLFTGELFF
cdr3_nt: TGTGCCAGTAGACCACTAGAGACAGGGTTGTTCACCGGGGAGCTGTTTTTT

j_call: TRBJ2-2
v_call: TRBV24-1
clone_size: NA
d_call: NA
cdr3_aa: CAVSRGTGSGELFF
cdr3_nt: TGTGCCGTATCAAGGGGGACGGGCTCCGGGGAGCTGTTTTTT

j_call: TRBJ2-2
v_call: TRBV29-1
clone_size: NA
d_call: NA
cdr3_aa: CSVEDGGELFF
cdr3_nt: TGCAGCGTTGAAGATGGAGGGGAGCTGTTTTTT

j_call: TRBJ1-6
v_call: TRBV7-3
clone_size: NA
d_call: NA
cdr3_aa: CASSLVEAGRSYNSPLHF
cdr3_nt: TGTGCCAGCAGCTTAGTGGAGGCAGGGCGCTCCTATAATTCACCCCTCCACTTT

j_call: TRBJ1-1
v_call: TRBV20-1
clone_size: few
d_call: NA
cdr3_aa: CSARRDTRNTEAFF
cdr3_nt: TGCAGTGCTAGGAGGGACACGAGGAACACTGAAGCTTTCTTT

j_call: TRBJ1-2
v_call: TRBV5-1
clone_size: NA
d_call: TRBD1
cdr3_aa: CANSPDPGTGSGYTF
cdr3_nt: TGCGCCAACAGCCCAGACCCCGGGACAGGGTCCGGCTACACCTTC

j_call: TRBJ1-3
v_call: TRBV15
clone_size: NA
d_call: NA
cdr3_aa: CATSNSGNTIYF
cdr3_nt: TGTGCCACCAGCAACTCTGGAAACACCATATATTTT

j_call: TRBJ2-7
v_call: TRBV14
clone_size: NA
d_call: NA
cdr3_aa: CASSLRGGGSSYEQYF
cdr3_nt: TGTGCCAGCAGCCTCCGAGGGGGGGGATCGTCCTACGAGCAGTACTTC

j_call: TRBJ2-3
v_call: TRBV20-1
clone_size: NA
d_call: TRBD2
cdr3_aa: CSASPGTSGADTQYF
cdr3_nt: TGCAGTGCTAGCCCCGGGACTAGCGGGGCAGATACGCAGTATTTT

j_call: TRBJ2-7
v_call: TRBV24-1
clone_size: NA
d_call: TRBD2
cdr3_aa: CATSDGTSDEQYF
cdr3_nt: TGTGCCACCAGTGACGGGACTAGCGACGAGCAGTACTTC

j_call: TRBJ1-1
v_call: TRBV20-1
clone_size: NA
d_call: NA
cdr3_aa: CSASGGTTEAFF
cdr3_nt: TGCAGTGCTAGTGGGGGGACCACTGAAGCTTTCTTT

j_call: TRBJ2-2
v_call: TRBV11-2
clone_size: NA
d_call: NA
cdr3_aa: CASSGGVANTGELFF
cdr3_nt: TGTGCCAGCAGCGGAGGGGTAGCGAACACCGGGGAGCTGTTTTTT

j_call: TRBJ2-5
v_call: TRBV10-3
clone_size: NA
d_call: TRBD2
cdr3_aa: CAISEGLAREAQYF
cdr3_nt: TGTGCCATCAGTGAAGGACTAGCGAGGGAGGCCCAGTACTTC

j_call: TRBJ2-5
v_call: TRBV6-6
clone_size: NA
d_call: NA
cdr3_aa: CASSYGGTQETQYF
cdr3_nt: TGTGCCAGCAGTTACGGGGGGACTCAAGAGACCCAGTACTTC

j_call: TRBJ1-2
v_call: TRBV6-6
clone_size: NA
d_call: NA
cdr3_aa: CASSIINYGYTF
cdr3_nt: TGTGCCAGCAGCATCATTAACTATGGCTACACCTTC

j_call: TRBJ2-1
v_call: TRBV12-3/TRBV12-4
clone_size: NA
d_call: NA
cdr3_aa: CASSPAPSGEQFF
cdr3_nt: TGTGCCAGCAGCCCCGCCCCCTCAGGCGAGCAGTTCTTC

j_call: TRBJ1-6
v_call: TRBV12-5
clone_size: NA
d_call: TRBD1
cdr3_aa: CASGWDSNSPLHF
cdr3_nt: TGTGCTAGTGGTTGGGACAGCAATTCACCCCTCCACTTT

j_call: TRBJ2-7
v_call: TRBV20-1
clone_size: few
d_call: NA
cdr3_aa: CSARGSSYEQYF
cdr3_nt: TGCAGTGCTAGAGGATCTAGCTACGAGCAGTACTTC

j_call: TRBJ1-5
v_call: TRBV20-1
clone_size: NA
d_call: NA
cdr3_aa: CSARDYGNQPQHF
cdr3_nt: TGCAGTGCTAGAGATTACGGCAATCAGCCCCAGCATTTT

j_call: TRBJ2-2
v_call: TRBV5-6
clone_size: NA
d_call: TRBD2
cdr3_aa: CASSPLRESTGELFF
cdr3_nt: TGTGCCAGCAGCCCGTTGCGGGAGAGCACCGGGGAGCTGTTTTTT

j_call: TRBJ2-7
v_call: TRBV5-6
clone_size: NA
d_call: NA
cdr3_aa: CASSLGAGYYEQYF
cdr3_nt: TGTGCCAGCAGCTTGGGCGCAGGGTACTACGAGCAGTACTTC

j_call: TRBJ2-1
v_call: TRBV7-6
clone_size: NA
d_call: NA
cdr3_aa: CASSLEGSMSYNGQFF
cdr3_nt: TGTGCTAGCAGCTTAGAGGGGAGCATGTCCTACAATGGGCAGTTCTTC

j_call: TRBJ1-5
v_call: TRBV29-1
clone_size: NA
d_call: NA
cdr3_aa: CSVAEAANQPQHF
cdr3_nt: TGCAGCGTCGCCGAGGCGGCAAATCAGCCCCAGCATTTT

j_call: TRBJ2-3
v_call: TRBV20-1
clone_size: NA
d_call: NA
cdr3_aa: CSALLANTQYF
cdr3_nt: TGCAGTGCCCTCCTAGCTAATACGCAGTATTTT